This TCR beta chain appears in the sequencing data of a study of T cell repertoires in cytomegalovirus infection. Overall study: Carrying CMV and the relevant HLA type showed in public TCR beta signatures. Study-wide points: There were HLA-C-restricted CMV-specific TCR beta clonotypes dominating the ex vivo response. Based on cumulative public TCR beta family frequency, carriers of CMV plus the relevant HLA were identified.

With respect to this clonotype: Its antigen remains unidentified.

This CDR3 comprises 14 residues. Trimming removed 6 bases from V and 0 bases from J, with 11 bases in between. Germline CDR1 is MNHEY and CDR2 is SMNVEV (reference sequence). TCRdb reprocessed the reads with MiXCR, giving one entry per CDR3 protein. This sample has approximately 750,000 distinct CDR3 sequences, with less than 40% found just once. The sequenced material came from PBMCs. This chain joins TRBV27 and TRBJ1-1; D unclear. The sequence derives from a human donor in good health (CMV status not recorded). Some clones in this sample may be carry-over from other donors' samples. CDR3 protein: CASSRIGLNTEAFF. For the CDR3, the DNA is TGTGCCAGCAGCCGTATCGGGTTGAACACTGAAGCTTTCTTT.